This entry lists 6 T cell receptor beta chains sequenced from one sample in a study of cytomegalovirus exposure and HLA in healthy donors. 13 Jbeta primers and 60 Vbeta primers were used for the PCR. The protocol was immunoSEQ multiplex PCR, while the TCRdb copy is restricted to in-frame clones and leaves out a portion. The repertoire includes some 95,000 clones, 65% to 80% of them detected once, and roughly 15% sits in the top ten. The sample consisted of PBMCs. Receptors were obtained from a woman aged 18-29 years in good health and CMV-seropositive.

J is TRBJ2-1 and V is TRBV5-1; a weak D match, TRBD2 (6 bases). The CDR3 loop spans 15 amino acids. The germline CDR1 and CDR2 sequences are SGHRS and YFSETQ. The V gene lost 0 bases and the J gene lost 2 bases, with 9 bases spanning the gap. CDR3 sequence (DNA): TGCGCCAGCAGCTTGGGGGGCGGGGCCTACAATGAGCAGTTCTTC. It translates to CASSLGGGAYNEQFF.

The chain has TRBV6-1 and TRBJ1-6, with D tentatively TRBD1 (5 bases). Germline assignment: CDR1 MNHNS and CDR2 SASEGT. Trimming took off 6 bases at V and 2 bases at J, with 8 bases between the two ends. The CDR3 covers 14 residues. DNA of the CDR3: TGTGCCAGCAGGTGGGGGGCCTATAATTCACCCCTCCACTTT. It codes for CASRWGAYNSPLHF.

This clone was recorded once. The chain links TRBV6-6 to TRBJ2-7; 11 bases map to TRBD2. This CDR3 has 14 residues. Trimming cost V 2 bases and J 5 bases; bases outside gene matches: 2. CDR1 MNHNY and CDR2 SVGAGI come from the germline V gene (reference sequence). The CDR3: CASSYTSGSNEQYF. The CDR3 nucleotides are TGTGCCAGCAGTTACACTAGCGGGAGTAACGAGCAGTACTTC.

The chain couples TRBV6-5 to TRBJ1-5; D is perhaps TRBD1 (6 bases). The V and J ends lost 5 bases and 10 bases respectively, with 15 bases between them. Germline values: CDR1 MNHEY, CDR2 SVGAGI. This CDR3 contains 13 residues. The CDR3 here is CASSTNGQQPQHF. In nucleotides, the CDR3 is TGTGCCAGCAGTACTAACGGACAGCAACCCCAGCATTTT.

Only one count was recorded for this clone. The chain combines TRBV6-6 with TRBJ2-7; 9 nucleotides match TRBD1. Germline CDR1 MNHNY, CDR2 SVGAGI (reference sequence). The CDR3 loop spans 16 amino acids. Trimming cost V 3 bases and J 5 bases; bases outside gene matches: 11. Written as DNA, the CDR3 is TGTGCCAGCAGTTATCGGAGAGGGACAGGGCCGCACGAGCAGTACTTC. This sequence encodes CASSYRRGTGPHEQYF.

The genes are TRBV7-9 and TRBJ1-2, with 10 bases identical to TRBD1. The junction had 5 bases not matched to a gene; V was cut back by 0 bases and J by 10 bases. In germline, CDR1 is SEHNR, CDR2 FQNEAQ (reference sequence). The CDR3 totals 14 residues. The CDR3 nucleotides are TGTGCCAGCAGCTTAGCCCGACAGGGGGCCTCCTACACCTTC. This translates into CASSLARQGASYTF.